The 14 T cell receptor beta chains reported below all come from one sample, sequenced in a study of identical twins. Via MiXCR, TCRdb re-called the 5' RACE reads, giving one row per CDR3 protein. The data show approximately 670,000 distinct CDR3 sequences, with around 6% seen just once and around 1.9% held by the top ten. The sequenced sample consisted of naive T cells sorted from blood. These TCRs come from a man younger than 30 in good health.

The V and J genes are TRBV6-2 or TRBV6-3 and TRBJ2-7, with D maybe TRBD2 (6 bases). Germline values: CDR1 MNHEY, CDR2 SVGEGT. V lost 2 bases and J lost 3, with 11 bases in between. CDR3 size: 14 residues. CDR3 DNA: TGTGCCAGCAGTTACGCGGGGATCAGCTACGAGCAGTACGTC. Residues: CASSYAGISYEQYV.

The table lists this clonotype with many counts. The J gene is TRBJ2-1, the V gene TRBV9; TRBD2 aligns across 8 bases. This CDR3 spans 18 amino acids. Germline assignment: CDR1 SGDLS and CDR2 YYNGEE. The V and J ends lost 0 bases and 9 bases, in that order; junction bases with no gene match: 17. The CDR3 loop reads CASSVARGAGVGQGEQFF. In nucleotides, the CDR3 is TGTGCCAGCAGCGTAGCGAGGGGAGCGGGAGTAGGTCAGGGTGAGCAGTTCTTC.

This clonotype was found many times. The rearrangement links TRBV20-1 to TRBJ2-7; no definite D call. The length of the CDR3 is 12 residues. Germline V gene lookup returns CDR1 DFQATT and CDR2 SNEGSKA (reference sequence). V shed 1 base and J shed 2 bases, with 6 bases lying between them. Here the CDR3 reads CSARGETYEQYV. Written as DNA, the CDR3 is TGCAGTGCTAGAGGGGAAACCTACGAGCAGTACGTC.

Ten or more counts support this clonotype. The chain carries TRBV5-1 and TRBJ1-3; D is unresolved. The CDR3 has 14 amino acids. Germline V gene data show CDR1 as SGHRS and CDR2 as YFSETQ. V gave up 0 bases and J gave up 8 bases, with 12 bases separating them. As DNA, the CDR3 is TGCGCCAGCAGCTTGGAACATTCGGCGGACACCATATATTTT. Its translation is CASSLEHSADTIYF.

This clonotype was picked up many times. This sequence joins TRBV13 and TRBJ2-7; 11 bases fit TRBD2. Germline CDR1 reads PRHDT; CDR2 reads FYEKMQ (reference sequence). The J segment lost 6 bases and the V segment lost 6 bases, leaving 4 bases of the junction unmatched. CDR3 length: 13 amino acids. CDR3: CASSQLAGAEQYV. Written as DNA, the CDR3 is TGTGCCAGCAGTCAACTAGCGGGAGCCGAGCAGTACGTC.

Ten or more counts support this clonotype. The genes are TRBV12-3 or TRBV12-4 and TRBJ1-1, with D possibly matching TRBD1 (5 bases). The CDR3 has 13 amino acids. The germline V and J ends were trimmed by 4 bases and 6 bases, with 12 bases remaining between them. For the CDR3, the DNA is TGTGCCAGCAGTTATGGGGGAGGAGCTGAAGCTTTCTTT. It translates to CASSYGGGAEAFF.

This clonotype was observed at least ten times. V and J are TRBV10-3 and TRBJ1-2; 9 nucleotides agree with TRBD1. From germline, CDR1 is ENHRY and CDR2 SYGVKD. V shed 5 bases and J 6 bases; nucleotides not matched to a gene: 4. The CDR3 is 13 residues long. CDR3 residues: CAISPGQGNGYTF. The DNA for the CDR3 is TGTGCCATCAGTCCGGGACAGGGTAATGGCTACACCTTC.

This clonotype was found a few times. V is TRBV5-6 and J is TRBJ2-7; possibly TRBD2 for D (6 bases). V was shortened by 4 bases and J by 6 bases, with 11 bases between the two germline ends. CDR3 size: 12 residues. CDR1 and CDR2 from the germline V gene are SGHDT and YYEEEE. CDR3 nucleotide sequence: TGTGCCAGCAGCGGAGGGACCCGCGAGCAGTACGTC. Translating it yields CASSGGTREQYV.

This clonotype was found a few times. The chain uses TRBV15 and TRBJ2-5; D may correspond to TRBD1 or TRBD2 (5 bases each). The ends were cut back, 2 bases at V and 6 bases at J, with 19 bases in the middle. CDR3 length: 16 amino acids. The germline CDR1 and CDR2 sequences are LNHNV and YYDKDF (reference sequence). This chain's CDR3 is CATSRNGATGEQTQYF. CDR3 in DNA: TGTGCCACCAGCAGAAACGGGGCGACTGGGGAACAGACCCAGTACTTC.

This clonotype appeared a single time. The V call is TRBV25-1, the J call TRBJ2-1; TRBD2 might be the D (6 bases). Deletions cut 2 bases from V and 0 bases from J, with 11 bases between. Germline-derived CDR1 and CDR2 are MGHDK and SYGVNS. The CDR3 sequence is 16 residues long. As DNA, the CDR3 is TGTGCCAGCAGTGAACGTGGGAGGAGCTCCTACAATGAGCAGTTCTTC. It translates to CASSERGRSSYNEQFF.

This clonotype came up a few times. The genes are TRBV2 and TRBJ2-7, with 11 bases fitting TRBD2. CDR1 is SNHLY and CDR2 is FYNNEI in the germline V gene. The CDR3 extends over 16 amino acids. V trimming: 7 bases; J trimming: 4 bases; junction bases outside the gene matches: 12. CDR3 loop: CASKTPGLAEVYEQYF. The CDR3 bases are TGTGCCAGCAAAACCCCGGGACTAGCGGAGGTATACGAGCAGTACTTC.

Ten or more counts support this clonotype. This chain connects TRBV12-3 or TRBV12-4 to TRBJ2-5; D remains unclear. Trimming took off 4 bases at V and 5 bases at J, with 17 bases between the two ends. The CDR3 has 15 amino acids. The CDR3 DNA follows: TGTGCCAGCAGTTCCACGGGTAACCCCTGGGAGACCCAGTACTTC. Its translation is CASSSTGNPWETQYF.

This clonotype was recorded many times. This chain joins TRBV27 and TRBJ2-3; D not certain. Germline assignment: CDR1 MNHEY and CDR2 SMNVEV (reference sequence). The CDR3 sequence is 14 residues long. The V and J ends lost 3 bases and 1 base respectively, with 8 bases between them. CDR3 nucleotide sequence: TGTGCCAGCAGTTTCCCCTGGCGCACAGATACGCAGTATTTT. Protein sequence: CASSFPWRTDTQYF.

V and J are TRBV10-3 and TRBJ1-3; no definite D call. Looked up from germline, CDR1 is ENHRY and CDR2 is SYGVKD. Trimming stripped 2 bases from V and 0 bases from J, with 14 bases between. CDR3 length: 17 amino acids. The CDR3 loop reads CAISEGLGRNSGNTIYF. CDR3 sequence (DNA): TGTGCCATCAGTGAGGGCCTGGGCCGGAACTCTGGAAACACCATATATTTT.